The 20 T cell receptor beta chains listed next were all sequenced from one sample in a study of blood T cell repertoires in COVID-19. This table comes from immunoSEQ multiplex PCR, and its TCRdb copy is limited to in-frame clones, with some not included. The sample has 260,000 or so clones; more than 80% are singletons. Source material: peripheral blood. The receptors stem from a woman older than 75 with COVID-19, enrolled during active disease.

Points on this clone: An end of the junction does not agree with germline; a read error may underlie this. The J gene is TRBJ1-2, the V gene TRBV30; tentatively, D is TRBD1 (5 bases). This CDR3 is built from 11 residues. The germline V gene encodes CDR1 GTSNPN and CDR2 SVGIG (reference sequence). For the CDR3, the DNA is TGTGCCTGGAGTGTACTGGGGGGGATTGCCTTC. Amino acid sequence: CAWSVLGGIAF. The whole variable domain, remainder taken from reference TRBV30 and TRBJ1-2, is SQTIHQWPATLVQPVGSPLSLECTVEGTSNPNLYWYRQAAGRGLQLLFYSVGIGQISSEVPQNLSASRPQDRQFILSSKKLLLSDSGFYLCAWSVLGGIAFGSGTRLTVV.

The genes are TRBV19 and TRBJ1-1, with 7 bases aligning to TRBD1. The CDR3 is made up of 13 amino acids. Trimming took 10 bases from V and 4 from J; bases not matched to a gene: 9. Germline CDR1 is LNHDA and CDR2 is SQIVND (reference sequence). CDR3 nucleotides: TGTGCCACCCAGGACAGGTCGCTCACTGAAGCTTTCTTT. Translated: CATQDRSLTEAFF.

Concerning this clone: The junction departs from germline at one end; a sequencing error may be responsible. The chain carries TRBV7-9 and TRBJ1-2; D gene ambiguous. Looked up from germline, CDR1 is SEHNR and CDR2 is FQNEAQ (reference sequence). The CDR3 runs to 11 residues. The chain's CDR3 is CASSYNYGCTF. The CDR3 DNA reads TGTGCCAGCAGCTATAACTATGGCTGCACCTTC. Full variable domain (missing parts from reference TRBV7-9 and TRBJ1-2): DTGVSQNPRHKITKRGQNVTFRCDPISEHNRLYWYRQTLGQGPEFLTYFQNEAQLEKSRLLSDRFSAERPKGSFSTLEIQRTEQGDSAMYLCASSYNYGCTFGSGTRLTVV.

The genes are TRBV28 and TRBJ2-1; 9 nucleotides match TRBD1. V lost 3 bases to trimming and J lost 4 bases; unmatched junction nucleotides: 4. Germline V gene data show CDR1 as MDHEN and CDR2 as SYDVKM. The CDR3 spans 15 residues. This chain's CDR3 is CASSLGQGPYNEQFF. CDR3 nucleotide sequence: TGTGCCAGCAGTTTGGGACAGGGACCTTACAATGAGCAGTTCTTC.

The CDR3 loop is CSVGGQTANTGELFF. DNA for the CDR3: TGCAGCGTAGGGGGACAGACAGCGAACACCGGGGAGCTGTTTTTT. The J gene is TRBJ2-2, the V gene TRBV29-1, with TRBD1 matching 7 bases. Germline values: CDR1 SQVTM, CDR2 ANQGSEA. The CDR3 consists of 15 residues. V was clipped by 6 bases and J by 0 bases; unmatched bases: 7.

This chain uses TRBV20-1 with TRBJ2-1; 10 bases line up with TRBD2. V was pared by 4 bases and J by 8 bases, with 8 bases of the junction left unmatched. The CDR3 covers 14 residues. Germline V lookup: CDR1 DFQATT, CDR2 SNEGSKA (reference sequence). In DNA form, the CDR3 reads TGCAGTGCTAATGAGCGGGGGGGCCGGGATGAGCAGTTCTTC. It is translated as CSANERGGRDEQFF.

V gene TRBV24-1 combines with J gene TRBJ2-2, with D perhaps matching TRBD1 (6 bases). The CDR3 has 12 residues. Deletions cut 8 bases from V and 6 bases from J, with 9 bases between. From germline, CDR1 is KGHDR and CDR2 SFDVKD. Written as DNA, the CDR3 is TGTGCCACCAAGGGGGAAGCCGGGGAGCTGTTTTTT. This encodes CATKGEAGELFF.

The chain has TRBV28 and TRBJ1-5; 7 nucleotides align to TRBD1. The CDR3 is made up of 17 amino acids. V dropped 3 bases and J dropped 6; count of bases not matched to a gene: 14. Germline V gene lookup returns CDR1 MDHEN and CDR2 SYDVKM. The CDR3 DNA follows: TGTGCCAGCAGTTTTTCTCGGGCAGGGGGTTATGCTCAGCCCCAGCATTTT. The encoded protein is CASSFSRAGGYAQPQHF. The full variable domain, its missing parts supplied by reference TRBV28 and TRBJ1-5, is DVKVTQSSRYLVKRTGEKVFLECVQDMDHENMFWYRQDPGLGLRLIYFSYDVKMKEKGDIPEGYSVSREKKERFSLILESASTNQTSMYLCASSFSRAGGYAQPQHFGDGTRLSIL.

V and J are TRBV5-4 and TRBJ2-7, with 8 nucleotides matching TRBD2. Germline assignment: CDR1 SGHNT and CDR2 YYREEE (reference sequence). The CDR3 extends over 14 amino acids. Trimming cost V 1 base and J 3 bases; bases outside gene matches: 3. CDR3 nucleotide sequence: TGTGCCAGCAGCTTGCGGGGGGGCGTCTACGAGCAGTACTTC. Its protein is CASSLRGGVYEQYF.

The chain joins TRBV11-2 to TRBJ1-5, with unresolved D. V lost 1 base, J lost 7 bases, and 8 bases lay in between. The CDR3 totals 13 residues. The germline CDR1 and CDR2 sequences are SGHAT and FQNNGV. The CDR3, as DNA: TGTGCCAGCAGCTTAGGCCGGGGACAGCCCCAGCATTTT. It is translated as CASSLGRGQPQHF. Based on the CDR3 plus reference TRBV11-2 and TRBJ1-5, the full variable domain is EAGVAQSPRYKIIEKRQSVAFWCNPISGHATLYWYQQILGQGPKLLIQFQNNGVVDDSQLPKDRFSAERLKGVDSTLKIQPAKLEDSAVYLCASSLGRGQPQHFGDGTRLSIL.

The J gene is TRBJ1-3, the V gene TRBV7-3; the D gene is possibly TRBD1 (5 bases). Germline V gene data show CDR1 as SGHTA and CDR2 as FQGTGA. This CDR3 contains 14 residues. The V end was cut by 0 bases, the J end by 8 bases, with 11 bases between. The CDR3 DNA reads TGTGCCAGCAGCTTAACGGGAGGGGCGGACACCATATATTTT. Residues: CASSLTGGADTIYF.

V is TRBV19 and J is TRBJ1-1; 7 bases match TRBD1. Germline CDR1 and CDR2: LNHDA and SQIVND (reference sequence). Germline trimming cut 1 base from V and 6 bases from J; bases unmatched to any gene: 5. There are 14 residues in the CDR3. This CDR3 is CASSIGTGAPEAFF. The CDR3 DNA is TGTGCCAGTAGTATAGGTACAGGGGCGCCTGAAGCTTTCTTT.

This rearrangement joins TRBV30 to TRBJ2-7, with 12 bases aligning to TRBD2. Germline values: CDR1 GTSNPN, CDR2 SVGIG (reference sequence). CDR3 size: 15 residues. V shed 3 bases and J 1 base; nucleotides not matched to a gene: 4. The CDR3 loop reads CAWSEGLAGSYEQYF. In DNA form, the CDR3 reads TGTGCCTGGAGCGAAGGACTAGCGGGATCCTACGAGCAGTACTTC. Using reference TRBV30 and TRBJ2-7 for the parts outside the CDR3, the full variable domain is SQTIHQWPATLVQPVGSPLSLECTVEGTSNPNLYWYRQAAGRGLQLLFYSVGIGQISSEVPQNLSASRPQDRQFILSSKKLLLSDSGFYLCAWSEGLAGSYEQYFGPGTRLTVT.

The gene calls are TRBV2 and TRBJ1-3, with 9 bases identical to TRBD1. Germline CDR1 reads SNHLY; CDR2 reads FYNNEI. The CDR3 is made up of 14 amino acids. J was trimmed by 6 bases and V by 8 bases; bases with no gene match: 8. The CDR3 DNA reads TGTGCCAGCCTGGACAGGGGTCATGAAAACACCATATATTTT. It specifies CASLDRGHENTIYF. Full variable domain (rest looked up from reference TRBV2 and TRBJ1-3): EPEVTQTPSHQVTQMGQEVILRCVPISNHLYFYWYRQILGQKVEFLVSFYNNEISEKSEIFDDQFSVERPDGSNFTLKIRSTKLEDSAMYFCASLDRGHENTIYFGEGSWLTVV.

This chain connects TRBV5-1 to TRBJ2-7; D remains unclear. The V and J ends lost 4 bases and 7 bases respectively, with 9 bases between them. CDR1 and CDR2 from the germline V gene are SGHRS and YFSETQ. This CDR3 is built from 11 residues. The CDR3 DNA sequence: TGCGCCAGCAGCGCCTTAGAGGAGCAGTACTTC. This translates into CASSALEEQYF.

The V gene is TRBV18, the J gene TRBJ1-4; a weak D match, TRBD1 (5 bases). V was trimmed by 6 bases and J by 7 bases, leaving 12 bases between them. This CDR3 is built from 13 residues. CDR1 is KGHSH and CDR2 is LQKENI in the germline V gene. Here the CDR3 reads CASSRIGAEKLFF. In nucleotides, the CDR3 is TGTGCCAGCTCCCGGATAGGGGCTGAAAAACTGTTTTTT.

The rearrangement uses TRBV6-1 and TRBJ2-7, with 9 bases identical to TRBD2. V shed 0 bases and J 6 bases; nucleotides not matched to a gene: 6. The CDR3 spans 15 residues. CDR1 is MNHNS and CDR2 is SASEGT in the germline V gene. The CDR3 reads CASSEAVSGSGEQYF. The CDR3 region has the DNA TGTGCCAGCAGTGAAGCGGTTAGCGGGAGTGGCGAGCAGTACTTC.

The genes are TRBV4-3 and TRBJ2-3, with TRBD2 matching 8 bases. In germline, CDR1 is LGHNA, CDR2 YSLEER. This CDR3 is 18 amino acids long. V lost 3 bases to trimming and J lost 0 bases; unmatched junction nucleotides: 11. CDR3 residues: CASSHTLGLGGSTDTQYF. CDR3 DNA sequence: TGCGCCAGCAGCCATACCCTGGGACTAGGAGGGAGCACAGATACGCAGTATTTT.

The chain carries TRBV7-3 and TRBJ1-2; 10 positions match TRBD1. Per germline, CDR1 SGHTA and CDR2 FQGTGA. V lost 3 bases to trimming and J lost 8 bases; unmatched junction nucleotides: 3. The CDR3 has 13 residues. This CDR3 is CASSLGTGEGYTF. DNA for the CDR3: TGTGCCAGCAGCTTGGGGACAGGGGAAGGCTACACCTTC.

The rearrangement links TRBV6-2 or TRBV6-3 to TRBJ1-1, with D unresolved. This CDR3 is 16 amino acids long. V shed 6 bases and J shed 1 base, with 18 bases lying between them. Germline V gene sequence: CDR1 MNHEY, CDR2 SVGEGT. The CDR3 DNA sequence: TGTGCCAGCAGCCACCCGCGAGGGCTTGCGAACACTGAAGCTTTCTTT. Translating gives CASSHPRGLANTEAFF.